The present T cell receptor beta chain was sequenced within a study of cytomegalovirus exposure and HLA in healthy donors. At sampling all donors were nominally healthy, likely with unrecorded immune exposures. The CDR3 is 15 amino acids. Germline values: CDR1 SEHNR, CDR2 FQNEAQ (reference sequence). Germline trimming cut 5 bases from V and 5 bases from J; bases unmatched to any gene: 9. Worth noting for this clone: Its target is not known.

PCR employed 60 Vbeta and 13 Jbeta primers. Produced via immunoSEQ multiplex PCR; TCRdb's table is partial and in-frame only. The sample lists roughly 99,000 clones, 70% to 80% occurring once. Overall study results and limits: A link between a missense DCLRE1C variant and TCR beta V- and J-gene trimming emerged from a later analysis. The authors enumerated some 170 TCR beta chains as linked to cytomegalovirus. A cluster of highly shared sequence variants was likely a sequencing artifact.

This chain connects TRBV7-9 to TRBJ1-3, with TRBD1 matching over 7 bases. The sample consisted of PBMCs. The receptor was isolated from a male donor in good health and CMV-seropositive. The CDR3 DNA sequence: TGTGCCAGCAGCCCAAGGGGCAGGGGGAGAAACACCATATATTTT. This translates into CASSPRGRGRNTIYF. Looking up the rest from reference TRBV7-9 and TRBJ1-3 gives the full variable domain: DTGVSQNPRHKITKRGQNVTFRCDPISEHNRLYWYRQTLGQGPEFLTYFQNEAQLEKSRLLSDRFSAERPKGSFSTLEIQRTEQGDSAMYLCASSPRGRGRNTIYFGEGSWLTVV.